The 19 T cell receptor beta chains below come from one sample, sequenced in a study of identical twins. TCRdb reanalysed the 5' RACE reads using MiXCR and keeps one entry per CDR3 protein. Among hundreds of thousands of distinct CDR3 sequences, 9% to 15% were seen once, and the ten largest hold just over 7%. This sample was also put to use in a study of yellow fever vaccine responses in identical twins.

Specimen: CD8+ T cells sorted from blood. The receptors derive from a woman in her late teens or twenties in good health.

A single count supports this clonotype. The chain joins TRBV2 to TRBJ2-5, with 7 bases that match TRBD2. CDR1 SNHLY and CDR2 FYNNEI come from the germline V gene. CDR3 length: 17 residues. J gave up 2 bases and V 1 base, and 10 bases lay outside the gene matches. CDR3 amino acids: CASSEGTCGSEQETQYF. The CDR3 bases are TGTGCCAGCAGTGAAGGGACTTGCGGGAGTGAACAAGAGACCCAGTACTTC.

This sequence joins TRBV20-1 and TRBJ2-7; D is unclear. Between the trimmed V and J ends, which lost 3 bases and 3 bases, there was a span of 6 bases. CDR1 is DFQATT, CDR2 SNEGSKA, per germline (reference sequence). CDR3 length equals 11 residues. The CDR3 DNA sequence: TGCAGTGCTAGGTACCTCTACGAGCAGTACGTC. Amino acids: CSARYLYEQYV.

This clonotype was found a few times. V gene TRBV28 combines with J gene TRBJ1-4; tentatively, D is TRBD1 (5 bases). Germline CDR1 MDHEN, CDR2 SYDVKM. The CDR3 runs to 14 residues. V lost 5 bases and J lost 4, with 11 bases in between. CDR3: CASSKSDSNEKLFF. DNA for the CDR3: TGTGCCAGCAGTAAGTCCGACAGTAATGAAAAACTGTTTTTT.

This clonotype has just a few counts. The chain has TRBV12-3 or TRBV12-4 and TRBJ2-3, with D unclear. CDR3 length equals 15 residues. V lost 5 bases and J lost 2, with 14 bases in between. CDR3 protein: CASSPKWMDTDTQYF. The DNA of the CDR3 is TGTGCCAGCAGTCCTAAGTGGATGGACACAGATACGCAGTATTTT.

The chain combines TRBV27 with TRBJ2-2; 10 bases line up with TRBD2. The CDR3 is 16 amino acids. The V gene end was trimmed by 5 bases and the J gene end by 5 bases; junction bases not matched to a gene: 8. CDR1 is MNHEY, CDR2 SMNVEV, per germline (reference sequence). In DNA form, the CDR3 reads TGTGCCAGCAGTCTAGGAGCTAGCGGGGGAACCGGGGAGCTGTTTTTT. Translated, it gives CASSLGASGGTGELFF.

The chain has TRBV7-9 and TRBJ2-2; 7 bases match TRBD1. This CDR3 comprises 16 residues. The ends lost 6 bases at V and 0 bases at J; junction bases unmatched: 7. Looked up from germline, CDR1 is SEHNR and CDR2 is FQNEAQ (reference sequence). CDR3 amino acids: CASRKTGTANTGELFF. The CDR3 nucleotides read TGTGCCAGCAGAAAAACCGGGACAGCGAACACCGGGGAGCTGTTTTTT.

This clonotype was found a few times. The chain links TRBV10-3 to TRBJ2-7; no firm D call. CDR3 size: 14 residues. Per the germline V gene, CDR1 is ENHRY and CDR2 is SYGVKD. Trimming removed 0 bases from V and 2 bases from J, with 8 bases in between. The CDR3 region is CAISESWRAYEQYF. CDR3 bases: TGTGCCATCAGTGAGTCCTGGCGAGCCTACGAGCAGTACTTC.

This CDR3 reads CASRYPQGPVYGRYF. The CDR3 DNA reads as TGTGCCAGCCGATACCCTCAGGGGCCTGTGTACGGGCGGTACTTC. The chain has TRBV2 and TRBJ2-7; tentatively, D is TRBD1 (6 bases). The CDR3 runs 15 residues. CDR1 and CDR2 (germline): SNHLY, FYNNEI. The V end was cut by 8 bases, the J end by 12 bases, with 29 bases between.

V and J are TRBV3-1 and TRBJ2-6; D unclear. CDR3 length: 14 residues. Between the trimmed V and J ends, which lost 1 base and 4 bases, there was a span of 5 bases. Germline CDR1 is LGHDT and CDR2 is YNNKEL (reference sequence). As DNA, the CDR3 is TGTGCCAGCAGCCAAGGGCGCGGGGCCAACGTCCTGACTTTC. Translated: CASSQGRGANVLTF.

V usage is TRBV7-9 and J usage is TRBJ2-6, with D unresolved. The germline CDR1 and CDR2 sequences are SEHNR and FQNEAQ (reference sequence). The V end lost 7 bases, the J end lost 0 bases, and 7 bases lay between the germline ends. CDR3 size: 14 residues. The CDR3 nucleotides read TGTGCCAGCACCGGTATCTCTGGGGCCAACGTCCTGACTTTC. Encoded protein: CASTGISGANVLTF. The whole variable domain, filled in from reference TRBV7-9 and TRBJ2-6, reads DTGVSQNPRHKITKRGQNVTFRCDPISEHNRLYWYRQTLGQGPEFLTYFQNEAQLEKSRLLSDRFSAERPKGSFSTLEIQRTEQGDSAMYLCASTGISGANVLTFGAGSRLTVL.

This clonotype was seen only a few times. J is TRBJ1-5 and V is TRBV15; TRBD1 might be the D (5 bases). V gave up 4 bases and J gave up 9 bases, with 19 bases separating them. The CDR3 totals 15 residues. CDR1 and CDR2 (germline): LNHNV, YYDKDF (reference sequence). In DNA, the CDR3 is TGTGCCACCAGCACCAAGACCCAGGGCCTGGGGCCCCAGCATTTT. It encodes CATSTKTQGLGPQHF.

This clonotype occurred a few times. The chain carries TRBV7-9 and TRBJ2-1, with TRBD2 as a possible D gene (5 bases). V was shortened by 5 bases and J by 4 bases, with 15 bases between the two germline ends. The CDR3 runs 15 residues. CDR1 SEHNR and CDR2 FQNEAQ come from the germline V gene (reference sequence). The CDR3, as DNA: TGTGCCAGCAGCCCACCGATTAGCGTATACAATGAGCAGTTCTTC. It yields the protein CASSPPISVYNEQFF.

The genes are TRBV4-1 and TRBJ2-7, with 9 bases fitting TRBD1. The J segment lost 6 bases and the V segment lost 3 bases, leaving 9 bases of the junction unmatched. In germline, CDR1 is MGHRA, CDR2 YSYEKL. This CDR3 is built from 15 residues. The DNA of the CDR3 is TGCGCCAGCAGCCAGCCGGGACAGGGTTTCTTCGAGCAGTACTTC. Translating gives CASSQPGQGFFEQYF.

This clonotype was found many times. The V and J genes are TRBV5-1 and TRBJ2-3; D gene unclear. The CDR3 covers 15 residues. V gave up 0 bases and J gave up 2 bases, with 10 bases separating them. From germline, CDR1 is SGHRS and CDR2 YFSETQ. Here the CDR3 reads CASSLDGQITDTQYF. CDR3 nucleotide sequence: TGCGCCAGCAGCTTGGACGGCCAGATCACAGATACGCAGTATTTT.

This clonotype has at least ten counts. The chain recombines TRBV12-3 or TRBV12-4 with TRBJ1-5; D is undetermined. V was clipped by 6 bases and J by 2 bases, with 11 bases between them. The CDR3 totals 14 residues. The DNA of the CDR3 is TGTGCCAGCAGACCTGGATATGGCAATCAGCCCCAGCATTTT. It codes for CASRPGYGNQPQHF.

This clonotype was seen at least ten times. The chain is built from TRBV7-9 and TRBJ2-7; no clear D. The CDR3 has 12 residues. V was clipped by 2 bases and J by 5 bases, with 7 bases between them. Germline V gives CDR1 SEHNR, CDR2 FQNEAQ (reference sequence). CDR3 bases: TGTGCCAGCAGCTTAAGCTTCCACGAGCAGTACTTC. Amino acid sequence: CASSLSFHEQYF.

In this sample, this clonotype turned up many times. The chain has TRBV7-9 and TRBJ2-2, with 7 bases matching TRBD2. V lost 0 bases, J lost 7 bases, and 5 bases stayed unmatched. CDR1 is SEHNR and CDR2 is FQNEAQ in the germline V gene (reference sequence). CDR3 length: 15 residues. This CDR3 reads CASSLATSRGGELFF. CDR3 sequence (DNA): TGTGCCAGCAGCTTAGCGACTAGCCGCGGCGGGGAGCTGTTTTTT.

This clonotype has just a few counts. The chain combines TRBV5-8 with TRBJ2-1; no reliable D call. Germline V gives CDR1 SGHTS, CDR2 YDEGEE. The length of the CDR3 is 14 residues. Trimming stripped 2 bases from V and 0 bases from J, with 6 bases between. CDR3 amino acids: CASSLTVSYNEQFF. The CDR3 coding sequence is TGTGCCAGCAGCTTAACAGTCTCCTACAATGAGCAGTTCTTC. The variable domain in full, with the rest retrieved from reference TRBV5-8 and TRBJ2-1, is EAGVTQSPTHLIKTRGQQATLRCSPISGHTSVYWYQQALGLGLQFLLWYDEGEERNRGNFPPRFSGRQFPNYSSELNVNALELEDSALYLCASSLTVSYNEQFFGPGTRLTVL.

About this clonotype itself: The germline gene is not matched at one end of the junction; a read error may be the cause. The chain recombines TRBV12-3 or TRBV12-4 with TRBJ2-2; TRBD2 might be the D (5 bases). CDR3 size: 13 residues. The CDR3 region is CASSLFGTGELVF. DNA for the CDR3: TGTGCCAGCAGTTTATTTGGCACCGGGGAGCTGGTTTTT.